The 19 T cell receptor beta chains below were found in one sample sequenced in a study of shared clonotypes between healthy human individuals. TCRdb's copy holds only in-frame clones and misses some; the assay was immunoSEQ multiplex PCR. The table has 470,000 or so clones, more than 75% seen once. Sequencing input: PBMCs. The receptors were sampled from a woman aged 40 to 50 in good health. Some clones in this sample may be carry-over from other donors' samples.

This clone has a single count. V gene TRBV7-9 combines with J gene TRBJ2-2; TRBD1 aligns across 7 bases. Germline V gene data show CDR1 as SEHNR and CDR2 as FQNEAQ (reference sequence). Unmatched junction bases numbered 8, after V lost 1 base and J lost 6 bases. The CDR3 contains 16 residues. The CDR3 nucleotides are TGTGCCAGCAGCTTAGGGGTGACAGGGATCCCCGGGGAGCTGTTTTTT. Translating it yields CASSLGVTGIPGELFF.

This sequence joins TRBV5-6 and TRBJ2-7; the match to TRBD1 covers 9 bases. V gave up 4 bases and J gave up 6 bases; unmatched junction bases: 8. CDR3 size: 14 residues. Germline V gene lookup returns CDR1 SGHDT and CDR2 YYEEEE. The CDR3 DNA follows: TGTGCCAGCAGCCCCGGGACAGGGATCGGCGAGCAGTACTTC. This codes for CASSPGTGIGEQYF.

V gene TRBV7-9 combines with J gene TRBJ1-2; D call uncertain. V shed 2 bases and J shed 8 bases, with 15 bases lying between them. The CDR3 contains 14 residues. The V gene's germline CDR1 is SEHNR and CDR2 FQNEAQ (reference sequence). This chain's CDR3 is CASSLPPAADGYTF. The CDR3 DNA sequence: TGTGCCAGCAGCTTACCCCCAGCTGCAGACGGCTACACCTTC.

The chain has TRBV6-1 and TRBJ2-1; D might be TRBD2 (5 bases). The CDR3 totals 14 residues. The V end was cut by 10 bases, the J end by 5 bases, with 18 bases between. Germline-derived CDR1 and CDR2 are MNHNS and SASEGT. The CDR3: CAISPGNLDNEQFF. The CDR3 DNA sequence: TGTGCCATCTCACCGGGGAACCTTGACAATGAGCAGTTCTTC.

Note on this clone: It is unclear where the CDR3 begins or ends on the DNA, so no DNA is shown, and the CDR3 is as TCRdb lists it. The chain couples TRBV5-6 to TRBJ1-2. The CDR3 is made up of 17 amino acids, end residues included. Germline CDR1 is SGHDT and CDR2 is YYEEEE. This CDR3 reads CASSLVGFGDGNYGCTF.

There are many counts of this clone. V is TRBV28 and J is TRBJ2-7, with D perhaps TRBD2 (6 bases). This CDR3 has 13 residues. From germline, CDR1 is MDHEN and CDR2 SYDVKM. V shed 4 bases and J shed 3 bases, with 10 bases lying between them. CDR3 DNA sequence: TGTGCCAGCAGTTCGGGGGATAGCTACGAGCAGTACTTC. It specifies CASSSGDSYEQYF. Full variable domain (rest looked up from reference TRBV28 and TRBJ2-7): DVKVTQSSRYLVKRTGEKVFLECVQDMDHENMFWYRQDPGLGLRLIYFSYDVKMKEKGDIPEGYSVSREKKERFSLILESASTNQTSMYLCASSSGDSYEQYFGPGTRLTVT.

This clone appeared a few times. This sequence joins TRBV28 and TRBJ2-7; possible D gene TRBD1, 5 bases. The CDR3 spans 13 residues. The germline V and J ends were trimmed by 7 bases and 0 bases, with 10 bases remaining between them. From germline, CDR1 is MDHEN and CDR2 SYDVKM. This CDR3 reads CASTDSPSYEQYF. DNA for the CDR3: TGTGCCAGCACCGACAGTCCCTCCTACGAGCAGTACTTC.

The CDR3 nucleotides read TGCGCCAGCAGCTTGGATGGGGACAGCTACAATGAGCAGTTCTTC. Protein: CASSLDGDSYNEQFF. V and J are TRBV5-1 and TRBJ2-1; TRBD1 agrees at 7 bases. The CDR3 is 15 amino acids. V lost 0 bases to trimming and J lost 3 bases; unmatched junction nucleotides: 3. From germline, CDR1 is SGHRS and CDR2 YFSETQ.

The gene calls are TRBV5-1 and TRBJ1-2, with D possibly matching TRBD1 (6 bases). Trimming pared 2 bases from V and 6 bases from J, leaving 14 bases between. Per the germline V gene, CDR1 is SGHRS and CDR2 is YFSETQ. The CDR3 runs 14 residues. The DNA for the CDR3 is TGCGCCAGCAGCTTTGGGGGGCGATCTAATGGCTACACCTTC. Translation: CASSFGGRSNGYTF.

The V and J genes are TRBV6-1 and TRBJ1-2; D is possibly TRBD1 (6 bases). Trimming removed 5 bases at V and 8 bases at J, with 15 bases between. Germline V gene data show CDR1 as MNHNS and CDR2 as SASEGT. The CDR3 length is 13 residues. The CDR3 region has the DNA TGTGCCAGCAGTACAGGGACGGCTCGCGGCTACACCTTC. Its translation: CASSTGTARGYTF.

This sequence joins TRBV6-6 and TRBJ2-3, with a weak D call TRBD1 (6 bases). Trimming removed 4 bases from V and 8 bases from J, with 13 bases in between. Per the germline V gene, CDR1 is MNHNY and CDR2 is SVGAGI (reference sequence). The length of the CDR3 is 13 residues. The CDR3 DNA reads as TGTGCCAGCAGTTTGGGGGCTAGTGGTACGCAGTATTTT. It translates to CASSLGASGTQYF.

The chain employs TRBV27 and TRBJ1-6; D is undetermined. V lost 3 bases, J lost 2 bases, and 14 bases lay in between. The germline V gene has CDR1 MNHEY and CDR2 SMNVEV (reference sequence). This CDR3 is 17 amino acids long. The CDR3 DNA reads TGTGCCAGCAGTTTCTCTCCCGAGGGCACCTATAATTCACCCCTCCACTTT. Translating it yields CASSFSPEGTYNSPLHF.

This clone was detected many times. As DNA, the CDR3 is TGCGCCAGCAGCCAATGGCGTAATGAAAAACTGTTTTTT. It is translated as CASSQWRNEKLFF. The genes are TRBV4-1 and TRBJ1-4; the D is unclear. Trimming removed 2 bases from V and 4 bases from J, with 5 bases in between. The germline gives CDR1 MGHRA, CDR2 YSYEKL. The CDR3 has 13 amino acids.

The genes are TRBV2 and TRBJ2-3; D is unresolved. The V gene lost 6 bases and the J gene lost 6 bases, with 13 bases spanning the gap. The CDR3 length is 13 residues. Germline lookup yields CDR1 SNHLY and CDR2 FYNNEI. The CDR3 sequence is CASRLEIGDTQYF. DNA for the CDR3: TGTGCCAGCAGGCTCGAGATTGGGGATACGCAGTATTTT. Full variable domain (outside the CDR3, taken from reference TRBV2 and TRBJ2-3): EPEVTQTPSHQVTQMGQEVILRCVPISNHLYFYWYRQILGQKVEFLVSFYNNEISEKSEIFDDQFSVERPDGSNFTLKIRSTKLEDSAMYFCASRLEIGDTQYFGPGTRLTVL.

The CDR3 DNA sequence: TGCGCCAGCAGCTTGGAAGGGGACCTATATGGCTACACCTTC. Its protein is CASSLEGDLYGYTF. V is TRBV5-1 and J is TRBJ1-2; TRBD1 is a possible D gene (5 bases). V lost 0 bases and J 5 bases, leaving 11 bases between the germline ends. The CDR3 consists of 14 residues. Germline lookup yields CDR1 SGHRS and CDR2 YFSETQ. Combining the CDR3 with reference TRBV5-1 and TRBJ1-2 gives the whole variable domain KAGVTQTPRYLIKTRGQQVTLSCSPISGHRSVSWYQQTPGQGLQFLFEYFSETQRNKGNFPGRFSGRQFSNSRSEMNVSTLELGDSALYLCASSLEGDLYGYTFGSGTRLTVV.

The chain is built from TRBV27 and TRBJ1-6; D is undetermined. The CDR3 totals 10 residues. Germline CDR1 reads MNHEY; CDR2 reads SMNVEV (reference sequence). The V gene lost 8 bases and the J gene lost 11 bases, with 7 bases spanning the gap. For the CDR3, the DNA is TGTGCCAGCTGCTGGCCACCCCTCCACTTT. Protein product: CASCWPPLHF.

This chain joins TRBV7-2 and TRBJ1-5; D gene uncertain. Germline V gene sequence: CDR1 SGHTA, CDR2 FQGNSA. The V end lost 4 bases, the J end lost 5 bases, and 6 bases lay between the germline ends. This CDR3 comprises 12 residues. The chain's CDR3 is CASSSYYQPQHF. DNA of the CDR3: TGTGCCAGCAGCTCCTACTATCAGCCCCAGCATTTT.

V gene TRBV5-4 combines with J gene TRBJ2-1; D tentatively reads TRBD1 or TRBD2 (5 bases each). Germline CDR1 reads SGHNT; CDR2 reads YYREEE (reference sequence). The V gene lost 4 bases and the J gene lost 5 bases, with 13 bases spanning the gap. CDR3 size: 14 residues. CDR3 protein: CASSRDGTNNEQFF. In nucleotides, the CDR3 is TGTGCCAGCAGCCGTGATGGGACCAACAATGAGCAGTTCTTC.

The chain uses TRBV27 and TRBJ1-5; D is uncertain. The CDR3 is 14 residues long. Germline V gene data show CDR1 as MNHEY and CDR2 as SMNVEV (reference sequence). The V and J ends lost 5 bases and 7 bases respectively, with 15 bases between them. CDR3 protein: CASSPTHSGQPQHF. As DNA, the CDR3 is TGTGCCAGCAGTCCGACCCATTCGGGACAGCCCCAGCATTTT.